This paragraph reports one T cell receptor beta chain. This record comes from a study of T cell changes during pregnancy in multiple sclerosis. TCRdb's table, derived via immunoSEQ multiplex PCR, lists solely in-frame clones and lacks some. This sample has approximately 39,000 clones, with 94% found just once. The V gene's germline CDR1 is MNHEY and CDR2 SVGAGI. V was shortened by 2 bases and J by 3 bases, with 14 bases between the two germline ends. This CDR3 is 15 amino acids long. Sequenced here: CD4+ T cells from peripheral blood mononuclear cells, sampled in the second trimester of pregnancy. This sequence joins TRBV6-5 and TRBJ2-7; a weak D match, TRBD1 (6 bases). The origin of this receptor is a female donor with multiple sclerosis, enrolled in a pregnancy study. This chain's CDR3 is CASSYRRTADYEQYF. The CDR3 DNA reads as TGTGCCAGCAGTTACCGTCGGACAGCGGACTACGAGCAGTACTTC.